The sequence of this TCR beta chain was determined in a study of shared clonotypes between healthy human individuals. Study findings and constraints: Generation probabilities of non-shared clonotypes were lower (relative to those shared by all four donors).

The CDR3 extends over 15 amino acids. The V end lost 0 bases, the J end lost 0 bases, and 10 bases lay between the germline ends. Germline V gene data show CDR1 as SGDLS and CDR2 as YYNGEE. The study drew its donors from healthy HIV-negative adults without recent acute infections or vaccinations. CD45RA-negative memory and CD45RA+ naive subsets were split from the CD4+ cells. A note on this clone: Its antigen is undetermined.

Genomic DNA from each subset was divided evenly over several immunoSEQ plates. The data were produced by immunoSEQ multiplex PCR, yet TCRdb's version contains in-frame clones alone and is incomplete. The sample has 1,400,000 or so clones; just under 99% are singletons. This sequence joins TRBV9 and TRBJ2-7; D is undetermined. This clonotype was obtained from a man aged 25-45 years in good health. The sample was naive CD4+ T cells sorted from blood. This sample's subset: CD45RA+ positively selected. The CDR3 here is CASSVGGGFSYEQYF. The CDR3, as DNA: TGTGCCAGCAGCGTAGGCGGCGGCTTCTCCTACGAGCAGTACTTC.